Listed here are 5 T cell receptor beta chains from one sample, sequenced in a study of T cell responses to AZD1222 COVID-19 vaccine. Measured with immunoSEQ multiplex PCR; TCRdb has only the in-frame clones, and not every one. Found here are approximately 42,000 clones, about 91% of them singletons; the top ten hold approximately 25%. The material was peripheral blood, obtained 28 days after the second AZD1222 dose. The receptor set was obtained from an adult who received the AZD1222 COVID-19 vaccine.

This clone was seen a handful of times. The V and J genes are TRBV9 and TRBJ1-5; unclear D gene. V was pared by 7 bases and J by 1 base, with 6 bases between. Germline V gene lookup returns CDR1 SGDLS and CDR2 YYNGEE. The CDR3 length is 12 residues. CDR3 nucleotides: TGTGCCAGCGGGAAGAGCAATCAGCCCCAGCATTTT. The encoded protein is CASGKSNQPQHF. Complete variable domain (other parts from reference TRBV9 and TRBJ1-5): DSGVTQTPKHLITATGQRVTLRCSPRSGDLSVYWYQQSLDQGLQFLIQYYNGEERAKGNILERFSAQQFPDLHSELNLSSLELGDSALYFCASGKSNQPQHFGDGTRLSIL.

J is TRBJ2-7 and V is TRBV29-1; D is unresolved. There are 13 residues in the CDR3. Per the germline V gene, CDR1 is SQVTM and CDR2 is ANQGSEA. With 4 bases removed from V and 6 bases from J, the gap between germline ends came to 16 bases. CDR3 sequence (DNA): TGCAGCGTTGTGGCCGCTCAATACCCCGAGCAGTACTTC. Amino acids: CSVVAAQYPEQYF.

CDR3 loop: CASSPGWTRPQATDTQYF. CDR3 nucleotides: TGCGCCAGCAGCCCTGGGTGGACCCGGCCCCAAGCCACAGATACGCAGTATTTT. The chain joins TRBV5-1 to TRBJ2-3; D unresolved. The CDR3 has 18 amino acids. Germline assignment: CDR1 SGHRS and CDR2 YFSETQ. The V end lost 4 bases, the J end lost 2 bases, and 23 bases lay between the germline ends.

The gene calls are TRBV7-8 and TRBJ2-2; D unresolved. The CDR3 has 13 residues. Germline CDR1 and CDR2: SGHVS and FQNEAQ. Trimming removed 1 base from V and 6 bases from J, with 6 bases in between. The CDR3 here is CASSLGGAGELFF. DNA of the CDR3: TGTGCCAGCAGCTTAGGGGGTGCCGGGGAGCTGTTTTTT.

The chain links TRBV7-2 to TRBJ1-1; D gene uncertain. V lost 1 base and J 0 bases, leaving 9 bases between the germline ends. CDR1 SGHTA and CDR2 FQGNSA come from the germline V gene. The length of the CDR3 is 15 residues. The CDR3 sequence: CASSLVPGLNTEAFF. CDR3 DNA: TGTGCCAGCAGCTTAGTGCCCGGGCTGAACACTGAAGCTTTCTTT. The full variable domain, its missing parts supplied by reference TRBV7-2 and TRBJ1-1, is GAGVSQSPSNKVTEKGKDVELRCDPISGHTALYWYRQSLGQGLEFLIYFQGNSAPDKSGLPSDRFSAERTGGSVSTLTIQRTQQEDSAVYLCASSLVPGLNTEAFFGQGTRLTVV.